A single sample gave rise to the 26 T cell receptor beta chains below, sequenced in a study of control samples from healthy donors and cancer patients (dated by TCRdb to 2020 to 2021). The library was prepared using the immunoSEQ multiplex PCR assay. Imported from immuneACCESS, the table was reduced by TCRdb to in-frame sequences with V and J called. These copies leave out some clones; in studies compared against another copy, an unresolved V gene accounts for under half, and the cause of the remainder is not known. The sample table contains 150,000 to 200,000 clones; only one count was recorded for around nine tenths of them. About 1.4% of the sample is in the top ten clones. Sequences were obtained from blood. These receptors originate from a man under 40 in good health.

The V gene is TRBV7-3, the J gene TRBJ2-1, with unresolved D. The CDR3 sequence is 12 residues long. Trimming stripped 5 bases from V and 4 bases from J, with 6 bases between. Germline V gene sequence: CDR1 SGHTA, CDR2 FQGTGA. CDR3 region: CASSPGYNEQFF. The CDR3 bases are TGTGCCAGCAGCCCGGGTTACAATGAGCAGTTCTTC.

This chain connects TRBV7-2 to TRBJ1-1; 11 bases align to TRBD1. Germline loops: CDR1 SGHTA, CDR2 FQGNSA. V shed 5 bases, J shed 5 bases, and the junction held 7 bases outside the gene matches. The CDR3 covers 15 residues. The CDR3 reads CASSPRTGGGTEAFF. CDR3 DNA: TGTGCCAGCAGCCCGCGGACAGGGGGCGGTACTGAAGCTTTCTTT.

This chain uses TRBV28 with TRBJ1-5; TRBD1 aligns across 8 bases. V shed 5 bases, J shed 5 bases, and the junction held 8 bases outside the gene matches. Germline-derived CDR1 and CDR2 are MDHEN and SYDVKM. This CDR3 spans 15 amino acids. CDR3 sequence reads: CASSRSDRDDQPQHF. The CDR3 nucleotides read TGTGCCAGCAGTAGATCGGACAGGGACGATCAGCCCCAGCATTTT.

The V call is TRBV11-2, the J call TRBJ1-2; TRBD1 is a possible D gene (6 bases). Germline CDR1 and CDR2: SGHAT and FQNNGV. The CDR3 covers 16 residues. The ends were cut back, 4 bases at V and 4 bases at J, with 19 bases in the middle. In DNA form, the CDR3 reads TGTGCCAGCAGCTCTTTGCGGGGCAGGGGTGGCTATGGCTACACCTTC. It specifies CASSSLRGRGGYGYTF.

The CDR3 loop reads CASSRARGQGANYGYTF. The CDR3 nucleotides are TGTGCCAGCAGCAGGGCTCGGGGACAGGGGGCGAACTATGGCTACACCTTC. The rearrangement joins TRBV5-4 to TRBJ1-2, with TRBD1 matching over 12 bases. J was trimmed by 2 bases and V by 4 bases; bases with no gene match: 9. The CDR3 covers 17 residues. Looked up from germline, CDR1 is SGHNT and CDR2 is YYREEE (reference sequence).

This chain connects TRBV7-2 to TRBJ2-1; D perhaps matches TRBD2 (6 bases). Trimming removed 5 bases at V and 7 bases at J, with 18 bases between. The germline CDR1 and CDR2 sequences are SGHTA and FQGNSA. CDR3 size: 15 residues. CDR3 amino acids: CASSQTSFGGNEQFF. The CDR3 region has the DNA TGTGCCAGCAGCCAGACTAGTTTTGGGGGGAATGAGCAGTTCTTC.

The V call is TRBV5-1, the J call TRBJ2-2; 7 bases align to TRBD2. V dropped 5 bases and J dropped 4; count of bases not matched to a gene: 8. The germline V gene has CDR1 SGHRS and CDR2 YFSETQ. The CDR3 consists of 15 residues. DNA for the CDR3: TGCGCCAGCAGAGGCGCGGGAGCCGGCACCGGGGAGCTGTTTTTT. Amino acids: CASRGAGAGTGELFF.

As DNA, the CDR3 is TGTGCCAGCAGCGTAGGTGGCGGGGGGGCCTTCGGTGAGCAGTTCTTC. Translating it yields CASSVGGGGAFGEQFF. The J gene is TRBJ2-1, the V gene TRBV9, with 9 bases fitting TRBD2. J was trimmed by 9 bases and V by 0 bases; bases with no gene match: 10. This CDR3 has 16 residues. Germline-derived CDR1 and CDR2 are SGDLS and YYNGEE.

The chain couples TRBV4-3 to TRBJ1-1; D gene ambiguous. Germline CDR1 is LGHNA and CDR2 is YSLEER. CDR3 length: 16 amino acids. Trimming shortened V by 2 bases and J by 1 base, and 14 bases separated the two germline ends. The CDR3 protein is CASSQTTGRPNTEAFF. DNA of the CDR3: TGCGCCAGCAGCCAAACCACCGGGAGACCGAACACTGAAGCTTTCTTT.

This sequence joins TRBV6-2 or TRBV6-3 and TRBJ1-5; tentative D call: TRBD1 (6 bases). The CDR3 loop spans 16 amino acids. Germline assignment: CDR1 MNHEY and CDR2 SVGEGT. V was trimmed by 1 base and J by 10 bases, leaving 20 bases between them. The CDR3 DNA reads as TGTGCCAGCAGTTACTTGCCGGGGGTCGGGGGCATTCCCCAGCATTTT. It encodes CASSYLPGVGGIPQHF.

The V gene is TRBV27, the J gene TRBJ1-2; 7 bases agree with TRBD1. The junction had 7 bases not matched to a gene; V was cut back by 5 bases and J by 4 bases. CDR3 length: 14 amino acids. CDR1 is MNHEY, CDR2 SMNVEV, per germline (reference sequence). CDR3 residues: CASSPMGQPYGYTF. CDR3 coding DNA: TGTGCCAGCAGTCCTATGGGACAGCCCTATGGCTACACCTTC.

The CDR3 is CASRGVTGELFF. The CDR3 DNA is TGTGCCAGCAGAGGGGTTACAGGGGAGCTGTTTTTT. The chain is built from TRBV6-4 and TRBJ2-2; weak D call: TRBD1 (5 bases). The CDR3 has 12 amino acids. Germline V gene data show CDR1 as MRHNA and CDR2 as SNTAGT. V lost 6 bases, J lost 8 bases, and 10 bases lay in between.

This chain uses TRBV30 with TRBJ2-7; 9 nucleotides match TRBD2. CDR1 is GTSNPN, CDR2 SVGIG, per germline (reference sequence). After removal of 2 bases from V and 5 bases from J, the junction contained 7 bases not matched to a gene. The CDR3 runs 14 residues. CDR3 sequence (DNA): TGTGCCTGGAGTTTCTTAGCGGGAGCCCACGAGCAGTACTTC. Amino acids: CAWSFLAGAHEQYF.

The rearrangement joins TRBV6-5 to TRBJ2-7; D gene unclear. This CDR3 has 10 residues. Trimming took off 6 bases at V and 7 bases at J, with 7 bases between the two ends. The germline gives CDR1 MNHEY, CDR2 SVGAGI. CDR3: CASRLGEQYF. CDR3 coding DNA: TGTGCCAGCAGGCTGGGGGAGCAGTACTTC.

V is TRBV28 and J is TRBJ1-5; tentatively, D is TRBD1 (5 bases). The CDR3 has 16 amino acids. V was trimmed by 3 bases and J by 4 bases, leaving 16 bases between them. Germline lookup yields CDR1 MDHEN and CDR2 SYDVKM. As DNA, the CDR3 is TGTGCCAGCAGTTTCCCCGGGACGGTGTTTAATCAGCCCCAGCATTTT. As protein: CASSFPGTVFNQPQHF. Full variable domain (outside the CDR3, taken from reference TRBV28 and TRBJ1-5): DVKVTQSSRYLVKRTGEKVFLECVQDMDHENMFWYRQDPGLGLRLIYFSYDVKMKEKGDIPEGYSVSREKKERFSLILESASTNQTSMYLCASSFPGTVFNQPQHFGDGTRLSIL.

This clone was recorded only once. V and J are TRBV5-1 and TRBJ1-1, with TRBD1 matching over 10 bases. This CDR3 has 16 residues. J gave up 4 bases and V 3 bases, and 9 bases lay outside the gene matches. Germline-derived CDR1 and CDR2 are SGHRS and YFSETQ. CDR3 DNA: TGCGCCAGCAGCTATTGGACAGGGGGGGCGGCCACTGAAGCTTTCTTT. It encodes CASSYWTGGAATEAFF.

The chain uses TRBV5-1 and TRBJ2-5; 7 bases align to TRBD2. Germline CDR1 SGHRS, CDR2 YFSETQ. The CDR3 is 13 amino acids. With V trimmed by 7 bases and J by 5 bases, 8 bases remained unmatched. Here the CDR3 DNA reads TGCGCCAGCGCGCGGGAGAGGCTGGAGACCCAGTACTTC. This translates into CASARERLETQYF.

The V and J genes are TRBV4-2 and TRBJ2-7; 9 bases fit TRBD1. The CDR3 length is 15 residues. In germline, CDR1 is LGHNA, CDR2 YNFKEQ. The trim removed 2 bases at V and 1 base at J, leaving 3 bases unmatched. In DNA form, the CDR3 reads TGTGCCAGCAGCCAACCGGGACAGGGTTCCTACGAGCAGTACTTC. Protein: CASSQPGQGSYEQYF.

As regards this clone: The sample has other DNA sequences that encode this CDR3 too. V and J are TRBV5-4 and TRBJ1-2, with 9 bases identical to TRBD1. This CDR3 region has 13 residues. CDR1 and CDR2 (germline): SGHNT, YYREEE (reference sequence). J was trimmed by 8 bases and V by 2 bases; bases with no gene match: 4. This CDR3 is CASSLDRGEGYTF. DNA of the CDR3: TGTGCCAGCAGCTTAGACAGGGGGGAGGGCTACACCTTC.

The J gene is TRBJ2-3, the V gene TRBV7-2; D uncertain. V was clipped by 5 bases and J by 2 bases, with 8 bases between them. The germline gives CDR1 SGHTA, CDR2 FQGNSA. The length of the CDR3 is 13 residues. CDR3 nucleotides: TGTGCCAGCAGCCCCTACCCCACAGATACGCAGTATTTT. Amino acids: CASSPYPTDTQYF.

In DNA form, the CDR3 reads TGTGCCAGCAGCTTACAGGGGGCGAATGCGGAGACCCAGTACTTC. Its translation is CASSLQGANAETQYF. J is TRBJ2-5 and V is TRBV7-8; 8 nucleotides agree with TRBD1. Germline values: CDR1 SGHVS, CDR2 FQNEAQ. Trimming cost V 2 bases and J 5 bases; bases outside gene matches: 7. The length of the CDR3 is 15 residues.

The chain recombines TRBV3-1 (or the pseudogene TRBV3-2) with TRBJ2-3, with unresolved D. V lost 2 bases and J lost 1, with 4 bases in between. Germline CDR1 is LGHDT and CDR2 is YNNKEL (reference sequence). The CDR3 runs to 13 residues. The CDR3 spells CASSQRGTDTQYF. The DNA of the CDR3 is TGTGCCAGCAGCCAAAGGGGCACAGATACGCAGTATTTT.

The chain recombines TRBV7-6 with TRBJ2-7; no firm D call. The CDR3 has 14 amino acids. The V gene's germline CDR1 is SGHVS and CDR2 FNYEAQ. V was trimmed by 4 bases and J by 7 bases, leaving 17 bases between them. CDR3 DNA: TGTGCCAGCAGCTCGGCAGAAGCCCCTCGGGAGCAGTACTTC. This encodes CASSSAEAPREQYF.

With respect to this clone: This specimen includes other DNA sequences encoding the same CDR3. V usage is TRBV30 and J usage is TRBJ2-2; the D is unclear. From germline, CDR1 is GTSNPN and CDR2 SVGIG (reference sequence). CDR3 length equals 13 residues. V was trimmed by 0 bases and J by 4 bases, leaving 6 bases between them. This chain's CDR3 is CAWSVGGTGELFF. The CDR3 DNA reads as TGTGCCTGGAGTGTAGGTGGCACCGGGGAGCTGTTTTTT.

This chain connects TRBV4-1 to TRBJ2-3; D is uncertain. The germline CDR1 and CDR2 sequences are MGHRA and YSYEKL. Trimming left V 3 bases short and J 4 bases short, with 5 bases between. The CDR3 loop spans 12 amino acids. In DNA form, the CDR3 reads TGCGCCAGCAGCCAGGTTGCAGATACGCAGTATTTT. Translation: CASSQVADTQYF.

V gene TRBV27 combines with J gene TRBJ2-1; 9 bases map to TRBD1. The germline gives CDR1 MNHEY, CDR2 SMNVEV (reference sequence). The CDR3 covers 15 residues. Trimming removed 2 bases from V and 4 bases from J; junction bases left unmatched: 3. The CDR3 nucleotides read TGTGCCAGCAGTTTAGGGACAGGGCGATACAATGAGCAGTTCTTC. Translating it yields CASSLGTGRYNEQFF.